The next 18 T cell receptor beta chains were all read from a single sample in a study of siplizumab effects on memory and regulatory T cells. Produced via immunoSEQ multiplex PCR; TCRdb's table is partial and in-frame only. The data show over 95,000 clones, approximately 92% seen once. Input material: non-Treg CD4+ T cells sorted from blood. The receptors shown here come from a human donor in good health.

The chain uses TRBV10-1 and TRBJ1-1, with 8 bases that match TRBD1. This CDR3 is 13 amino acids long. V trimming: 4 bases; J trimming: 4 bases; junction bases outside the gene matches: 2. The germline V gene has CDR1 WNHNN and CDR2 SYGVQD (reference sequence). The CDR3 nucleotides read TGCGCCAGCAGTGTGGGACAGGCCACTGAAGCTTTCTTT. Residues: CASSVGQATEAFF.

The CDR3 DNA reads as TGTGCCAGTAGTATTCGGGCGGACAATCAGCCCCAGCATTTT. Translation: CASSIRADNQPQHF. The gene calls are TRBV19 and TRBJ1-5; no reliable D call. Germline V lookup: CDR1 LNHDA, CDR2 SQIVND (reference sequence). This CDR3 comprises 14 residues. The V end was cut by 3 bases, the J end by 3 bases, with 9 bases between.

The rearrangement uses TRBV19 and TRBJ1-2; possibly TRBD1 for D (5 bases). The ends were cut back, 5 bases at V and 3 bases at J, with 13 bases in the middle. Germline V lookup: CDR1 LNHDA, CDR2 SQIVND (reference sequence). The CDR3 loop spans 14 amino acids. The CDR3: CASSSTEFHYGYTF. In DNA form, the CDR3 reads TGTGCCAGTAGTTCGACAGAGTTCCACTATGGCTACACCTTC.

This clone was observed once. This rearrangement joins TRBV4-1 to TRBJ1-1; perhaps TRBD1 as D (5 bases). Germline CDR1 MGHRA, CDR2 YSYEKL. The CDR3 has 17 amino acids. Trimming stripped 1 base from V and 0 bases from J, with 15 bases between. As DNA, the CDR3 is TGCGCCAGCAGCCAAGGTATCGGGGGGACTTTGAACACTGAAGCTTTCTTT. It encodes CASSQGIGGTLNTEAFF.

The V and J genes are TRBV18 and TRBJ1-2; D is unresolved. V was pared by 10 bases and J by 4 bases, with 16 bases between. CDR3 length: 13 residues. CDR1 and CDR2 from the germline V gene are KGHSH and LQKENI. CDR3 loop: CATSGDRSYGYTF. The CDR3, as DNA: TGTGCCACCTCCGGTGATCGTAGCTATGGCTACACCTTC.

J is TRBJ1-2 and V is TRBV29-1; 7 positions agree with TRBD1. This CDR3 spans 13 amino acids. The J segment lost 5 bases and the V segment lost 7 bases, leaving 10 bases of the junction unmatched. The germline CDR1 and CDR2 sequences are SQVTM and ANQGSEA. For the CDR3, the DNA is TGCAGCGCGCTCCCTCAACAGGGGTATGGCTACACCTTC. As protein: CSALPQQGYGYTF.

Only one count was recorded for this clone. This chain links TRBV27 with TRBJ2-1; possibly TRBD1 for D (7 bases). The CDR3 covers 15 residues. CDR1 MNHEY and CDR2 SMNVEV come from the germline V gene (reference sequence). V lost 3 bases and J 4 bases, leaving 13 bases between the germline ends. CDR3 sequence reads: CASSLRDSPYNEQFF. For the CDR3, the DNA is TGTGCCAGCAGTTTGCGGGACAGCCCTTACAATGAGCAGTTCTTC.

The V call is TRBV19, the J call TRBJ1-1; D remains unclear. The germline V and J ends were trimmed by 3 bases and 4 bases, with 15 bases remaining between them. The CDR3 sequence is 15 residues long. Germline assignment: CDR1 LNHDA and CDR2 SQIVND (reference sequence). The CDR3 here is CASSIGFSVTTEAFF. CDR3 nucleotide sequence: TGTGCCAGTAGTATTGGCTTTAGTGTGACCACTGAAGCTTTCTTT.

The chain employs TRBV11-2 and TRBJ1-4, with D tentatively TRBD1 (5 bases). The V and J ends lost 0 bases and 16 bases respectively, with 12 bases between them. Germline V CDR1 and CDR2: SGHAT, FQNNGV. The length of the CDR3 is 12 residues. As DNA, the CDR3 is TGTGCCAGCAGCTTAGATGGGGGGGAAAGGTTTTTT. Protein sequence: CASSLDGGERFF.

V and J are TRBV29-1 and TRBJ1-2; 9 bases fit TRBD1. In germline, CDR1 is SQVTM, CDR2 ANQGSEA. The CDR3 totals 13 residues. V was pared by 4 bases and J by 1 base, with 1 base of the junction left unmatched. The CDR3 region is CSVAGQGNYGYTF. As DNA, the CDR3 is TGCAGCGTTGCGGGACAGGGTAACTATGGCTACACCTTC.

The chain couples TRBV19 to TRBJ1-1; 7 bases fit TRBD1. This CDR3 comprises 13 residues. Germline lookup yields CDR1 LNHDA and CDR2 SQIVND (reference sequence). V trimming: 4 bases; J trimming: 4 bases; junction bases outside the gene matches: 3. As DNA, the CDR3 is TGTGCCAGTAGTAGCGCAGGGGGCACTGAAGCTTTCTTT. Its protein is CASSSAGGTEAFF.

The chain employs TRBV5-1 and TRBJ2-5, with no clear D. The CDR3 spans 12 residues. V was trimmed by 2 bases and J by 5 bases, leaving 7 bases between them. CDR1 is SGHRS and CDR2 is YFSETQ in the germline V gene. CDR3 nucleotides: TGCGCCAGCAGCTTACCGGCTGAGACCCAGTACTTC. Its protein product is CASSLPAETQYF.

The gene calls are TRBV18 and TRBJ2-3; tentatively, D is TRBD2 (5 bases). This CDR3 contains 17 residues. CDR1 is KGHSH, CDR2 LQKENI, per germline. Trimming removed 1 base from V and 2 bases from J, with 16 bases in between. The CDR3 region has the DNA TGTGCCAGCTCACCACGGAGGCTAACTACTAACACAGATACGCAGTATTTT. Translation: CASSPRRLTTNTDTQYF.

This chain joins TRBV10-3 and TRBJ2-3, with 8 bases identical to TRBD1. Germline V lookup: CDR1 ENHRY, CDR2 SYGVKD. Germline trimming cut 2 bases from V and 3 bases from J; bases unmatched to any gene: 10. There are 17 residues in the CDR3. The CDR3 spells CAISERTGIYGTDTQYF. CDR3 in DNA: TGTGCCATCAGTGAGAGGACAGGGATTTATGGAACAGATACGCAGTATTTT.

The chain couples TRBV7-2 to TRBJ2-3, with 9 bases lining up with TRBD2. Trimming cost V 2 bases and J 3 bases; bases outside gene matches: 3. The CDR3 contains 15 residues. Looked up from germline, CDR1 is SGHTA and CDR2 is FQGNSA. CDR3 loop: CASSLYLAGTDTQYF. CDR3 DNA: TGTGCCAGCAGCTTATACCTAGCGGGGACAGATACGCAGTATTTT.

The rearrangement joins TRBV7-2 to TRBJ2-5, with a possible D match to TRBD2 (6 bases). V was cut by 5 bases and J by 4 bases, with 14 bases left in between. The CDR3 loop spans 14 amino acids. From germline, CDR1 is SGHTA and CDR2 FQGNSA. CDR3 bases: TGTGCCAGCAGCCAAGCCGGGACTTTAGAGACCCAGTACTTC. Translation: CASSQAGTLETQYF.

The chain links TRBV29-1 to TRBJ2-3, with unresolved D. Per germline, CDR1 SQVTM and CDR2 ANQGSEA. V shed 7 bases and J shed 1 base, with 9 bases lying between them. CDR3 size: 12 residues. CDR3 loop: CSDLGRTDTQYF. The CDR3 DNA follows: TGCAGCGACTTGGGCCGCACAGATACGCAGTATTTT.

The chain recombines TRBV18 with TRBJ2-5; 11 bases agree with TRBD2. The germline V gene encodes CDR1 KGHSH and CDR2 LQKENI. V lost 3 bases to trimming and J lost 5 bases; unmatched junction nucleotides: 11. This CDR3 contains 17 residues. For the CDR3, the DNA is TGTGCCAGCTCACCCCTGACTAGCGGGGCCACCCGTGAGACCCAGTACTTC. The encoded protein is CASSPLTSGATRETQYF.